This is a list of T cell receptor beta chains from one sample in a study of blood T cell repertoires in COVID-19. Clones were sequenced by immunoSEQ multiplex PCR, and TCRdb holds only the in-frame ones, with some missing. The repertoire holds around 170,000 clones, with roughly 87% as singletons. Sequencing was done on a sample of PBMCs or T cells enriched from blood (not recorded which). The origin of the receptors is a woman aged 50 to 65 who had recovered from COVID-19. CDR3s include the opening cysteine and the closing phenylalanine or tryptophan. The D gene is left open where the match is weak. Rows may omit the clone size; those that give it use once, few, many or a size class.

v_call: TRBV5-1
j_call: TRBJ2-7
clone_size: .
d_call: .
cdr3_aa: CASSLDSRAIEQYF
cdr3_nt: TGCGCCAGCAGCTTGGATTCGAGGGCTATCGAGCAGTACTTC

v_call: TRBV9
j_call: TRBJ2-1
clone_size: .
d_call: TRBD2
cdr3_aa: CASSVLPAGGVDEQFF
cdr3_nt: TGTGCCAGCAGCGTACTTCCTGCGGGAGGAGTAGATGAGCAGTTCTTC

v_call: TRBV28
j_call: TRBJ1-5
clone_size: .
d_call: .
cdr3_aa: CASSPQGAGNQPQHF
cdr3_nt: TGTGCCAGCAGTCCCCAGGGTGCGGGCAATCAGCCCCAGCATTTT

v_call: TRBV3-1/TRBV3-2
j_call: TRBJ2-7
clone_size: .
d_call: TRBD1
cdr3_aa: CASSHGLDRLTYEQYF
cdr3_nt: TGTGCCAGCAGCCATGGCTTGGACAGGTTGACCTACGAGCAGTACTTC

v_call: TRBV27
j_call: TRBJ1-1
clone_size: few
d_call: .
cdr3_aa: CASGFSGGRLGAFF
cdr3_nt: TGTGCCAGCGGCTTTTCGGGGGGGCGGCTCGGAGCTTTCTTT

v_call: TRBV2
j_call: TRBJ2-2
clone_size: .
d_call: TRBD1
cdr3_aa: CASRADRGVGELFF
cdr3_nt: TGTGCCAGCAGGGCAGACAGGGGAGTCGGGGAGCTGTTTTTT

v_call: TRBV29-1
j_call: TRBJ2-7
clone_size: .
d_call: TRBD1
cdr3_aa: CSVQRSTGDAEQYF
cdr3_nt: TGCAGCGTGCAACGCTCGACAGGGGATGCCGAGCAGTACTTC

v_call: TRBV5-4
j_call: TRBJ1-2
clone_size: .
d_call: .
cdr3_aa: CASSWAAGRSYGYTF
cdr3_nt: TGTGCCAGCAGCTGGGCCGCAGGGCGATCTTATGGCTACACCTTC

v_call: TRBV3-1/TRBV3-2
j_call: TRBJ1-1
clone_size: .
d_call: TRBD1
cdr3_aa: CASSQFPGGMEAFF
cdr3_nt: TGTGCCAGCAGCCAGTTCCCAGGGGGCATGGAAGCTTTCTTT

v_call: TRBV4-1
j_call: TRBJ1-2
clone_size: .
d_call: .
cdr3_aa: CASSQEGSRYGYTF
cdr3_nt: TGCGCCAGCAGCCAAGAAGGTTCGCGGTATGGCTACACCTTC

v_call: TRBV6-5
j_call: TRBJ1-3
clone_size: .
d_call: .
cdr3_aa: CASSFNRVANTIYF
cdr3_nt: TGTGCCAGCAGTTTCAACAGGGTAGCTAACACCATATATTTT

v_call: TRBV7-2
j_call: TRBJ1-2
clone_size: .
d_call: .
cdr3_aa: CASSFPGNYGYTF
cdr3_nt: TGTGCCAGCAGCTTCCCAGGGAACTATGGCTACACCTTC

v_call: TRBV27
j_call: TRBJ2-2
clone_size: .
d_call: TRBD2
cdr3_aa: CASSIPRGSGIGELFF
cdr3_nt: TGTGCCAGCAGTATTCCCCGGGGTAGCGGGATCGGGGAGCTGTTTTTT

v_call: TRBV9
j_call: TRBJ2-3
clone_size: .
d_call: .
cdr3_aa: CASSARVAGTDTQYF
cdr3_nt: TGTGCCAGCAGCGCAAGAGTGGCGGGCACAGATACGCAGTATTTT

v_call: TRBV24-1
j_call: TRBJ2-5
clone_size: .
d_call: TRBD1
cdr3_aa: CATSDLGHRGSQETQYF
cdr3_nt: TGTGCCACCAGTGATTTGGGGCACAGGGGAAGCCAAGAGACCCAGTACTTC

v_call: TRBV19
j_call: TRBJ2-2
clone_size: .
d_call: TRBD1
cdr3_aa: CASSMQQGFTGELFF
cdr3_nt: TGTGCCAGTAGTATGCAACAGGGGTTTACCGGGGAGCTGTTTTTT

v_call: TRBV15
j_call: TRBJ1-6
clone_size: .
d_call: .
cdr3_aa: CATSKRVFGDSPLHF
cdr3_nt: TGTGCCACCAGCAAAAGGGTCTTCGGGGATTCACCCCTCCACTTT

v_call: TRBV2
j_call: TRBJ1-2
clone_size: .
d_call: TRBD1
cdr3_aa: CASTDREVAGYTF
cdr3_nt: TGTGCCAGCACCGACAGGGAAGTAGCAGGCTACACCTTC

v_call: TRBV5-1
j_call: TRBJ1-1
clone_size: once
d_call: TRBD1
cdr3_aa: CASSPGQGAITNTEAFF
cdr3_nt: TGCGCCAGCAGCCCGGGACAGGGGGCTATAACGAACACTGAAGCTTTCTTT

v_call: TRBV9
j_call: TRBJ2-5
clone_size: .
d_call: TRBD2
cdr3_aa: CASSALTSGQETQYF
cdr3_nt: TGTGCCAGCAGCGCTCTGACTAGCGGCCAAGAGACCCAGTACTTC

v_call: TRBV29-1
j_call: TRBJ1-1
clone_size: few
d_call: .
cdr3_aa: CSVGAGNTEAFF
cdr3_nt: TGCAGCGTTGGGGCCGGGAACACTGAAGCTTTCTTT

v_call: TRBV10-3
j_call: TRBJ1-2
clone_size: .
d_call: TRBD1
cdr3_aa: CAISPGTASSYGYTF
cdr3_nt: TGTGCCATCAGCCCCGGGACAGCGAGCTCCTATGGCTACACCTTC

v_call: TRBV29-1
j_call: TRBJ2-3
clone_size: .
d_call: TRBD1
cdr3_aa: CSVDGAGGADTQYF
cdr3_nt: TGCAGCGTTGATGGGGCAGGGGGTGCAGATACGCAGTATTTT

v_call: TRBV7-3
j_call: TRBJ2-2
clone_size: once
d_call: TRBD1
cdr3_aa: CASSPTGDGELFF
cdr3_nt: TGTGCCAGCAGCCCGACAGGGGACGGGGAGCTGTTTTTT

v_call: TRBV4-1
j_call: TRBJ1-5
clone_size: .
d_call: .
cdr3_aa: CASSRVVNQPQHF
cdr3_nt: TGCGCCAGCAGCCGCGTCGTAAATCAGCCCCAGCATTTT

v_call: TRBV19
j_call: TRBJ2-7
clone_size: .
d_call: .
cdr3_aa: CASSFSSGTPRGYEQYF
cdr3_nt: TGTGCCAGTAGTTTTTCATCCGGGACTCCCCGGGGCTACGAGCAGTACTTC

v_call: TRBV7-9
j_call: TRBJ2-3
clone_size: .
d_call: TRBD2
cdr3_aa: CASRRLAGSTDTQYF
cdr3_nt: TGTGCCAGCAGACGACTAGCGGGCAGCACAGATACGCAGTATTTT

v_call: TRBV5-5
j_call: TRBJ2-1
clone_size: .
d_call: TRBD2
cdr3_aa: CASSFTSGSHNEQFF
cdr3_nt: TGTGCCAGCAGCTTTACTAGCGGCTCTCACAATGAGCAGTTCTTC

v_call: TRBV9
j_call: TRBJ2-1
clone_size: .
d_call: TRBD1
cdr3_aa: CASSRRTQGNNEQFF
cdr3_nt: TGTGCCAGCAGCAGACGCACACAGGGGAACAATGAGCAGTTCTTC

v_call: TRBV5-1
j_call: TRBJ1-5
clone_size: .
d_call: .
cdr3_aa: CASSLLAGVGQPQHF
cdr3_nt: TGCGCCAGCAGCTTGTTAGCGGGGGTCGGTCAGCCCCAGCATTTT

v_call: TRBV7-3
j_call: TRBJ1-1
clone_size: .
d_call: .
cdr3_aa: CASSSQRNTEAFF
cdr3_nt: TGTGCCAGCAGCTCACAGAGGAACACTGAAGCTTTCTTT

v_call: TRBV5-5
j_call: TRBJ1-1
clone_size: .
d_call: .
cdr3_aa: CASSRTLVESTEAFF
cdr3_nt: TGTGCCAGCAGCCGTACGCTAGTGGAGAGCACTGAAGCTTTCTTT

v_call: TRBV7-9
j_call: TRBJ1-2
clone_size: few
d_call: TRBD1
cdr3_aa: CASSDRANYGYTF
cdr3_nt: TGTGCCAGCAGTGACAGGGCTAACTATGGCTACACCTTC